This TCR beta chain comes out of a study of cytomegalovirus exposure and HLA in healthy donors. Study outcomes and limitations: Most sequenced TCRs were rare (though some public TCRs occurred in many donors). TCR beta chains numbering about 160 were designated cytomegalovirus-associated.

The study ran its PCR with 60 Vbeta and 13 Jbeta primers. Using immunoSEQ multiplex PCR, the repertoire was profiled, and TCRdb retains in-frame clones only, with some absent. The data hold more than 95,000 clones, with 78% observed a single time. The CDR3 has 15 amino acids. J gave up 6 bases and V 0 bases, and 6 bases lay outside the gene matches. Germline V CDR1 and CDR2: LNHDA, SQIVND (reference sequence). Concerning this clone: Its antigen remains unidentified.

This clonotype originated in a man younger than 45 in good health and CMV-seronegative. The specimen sequenced was PBMCs. This chain joins TRBV19 and TRBJ2-7, with 9 bases aligning to TRBD1. In DNA, the CDR3 is TGTGCCAGTAGTATAGAGGGACAGGGCCGCTCCGAGCAGTACTTC. Protein product: CASSIEGQGRSEQYF.